This T cell receptor beta chain was found in a study of blood T cells in healthy people across ages. This CDR3 is built from 12 residues. CDR1 and CDR2 (germline): DFQATT, SNEGSKA (reference sequence). V dropped 5 bases and J dropped 6; count of bases not matched to a gene: 3. Individuals who donated were healthy Caucasians from Russia aged about 6 to 100. A minimum of 6 micrograms of total RNA was extracted per sample. A J-beta primer mix and a sample-barcoded 5' primer were used in a second PCR of about 7 to 12 cycles. TCRdb re-called the 5' RACE reads through MiXCR, storing one row per CDR3 protein. The sample yields around 690,000 distinct CDR3 sequences, roughly 58% seen once. This clonotype was counted a single time. What it recognizes is unknown. Study results and caveats: With donor CMV status unknown, expanded clonotype changes were possibly confounded. Conclusively comparing naive with antigen-experienced cells was impossible with unsorted PBMCs.

The rearrangement joins TRBV20-1 to TRBJ2-1; 8 nucleotides align to TRBD2. This clonotype originated in a man aged 55 to 70 in good health. The sample taken for sequencing was blood. The CDR3 reads CSAPAGGNEQFF. CDR3 sequence (DNA): TGCAGTGCTCCGGCGGGGGGCAATGAGCAGTTCTTC.